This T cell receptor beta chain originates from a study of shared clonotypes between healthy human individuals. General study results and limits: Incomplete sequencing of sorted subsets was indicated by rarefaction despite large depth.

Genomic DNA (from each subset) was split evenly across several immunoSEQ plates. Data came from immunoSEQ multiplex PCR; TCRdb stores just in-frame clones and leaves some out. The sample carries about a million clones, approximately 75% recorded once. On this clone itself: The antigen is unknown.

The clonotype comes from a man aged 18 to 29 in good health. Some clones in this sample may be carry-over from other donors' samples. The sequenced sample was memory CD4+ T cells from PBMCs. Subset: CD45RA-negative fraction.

The CDR3 coding sequence is TGTGCCAGCTCCCGTTTGGCTTACGGGGAGCTGTTTTTT. The encoded protein is CASSRLAYGELFF. V is TRBV7-9 and J is TRBJ2-2; no clear D. The CDR3 extends over 13 amino acids. Germline values: CDR1 SEHNR, CDR2 FQNEAQ (reference sequence). V shed 8 bases and J shed 7 bases, with 14 bases lying between them. Based on the CDR3 plus reference TRBV7-9 and TRBJ2-2, the full variable domain is DTGVSQNPRHKITKRGQNVTFRCDPISEHNRLYWYRQTLGQGPEFLTYFQNEAQLEKSRLLSDRFSAERPKGSFSTLEIQRTEQGDSAMYLCASSRLAYGELFFGEGSRLTVL.